This T cell receptor (beta chain) was recorded in a study of T-cell memory formation after mild COVID-19. The CDR3 has 14 residues. V lost 7 bases, J lost 5 bases, and 17 bases lay in between. Germline-derived CDR1 and CDR2 are MNHEY and SVGAGI. In TCRdb, the 5' RACE reads were re-called with MiXCR into one record per CDR3 protein. The sample records under 550,000 distinct CDR3 sequences, roughly 20% being singletons. The chain employs TRBV6-5 and TRBJ1-1; a weak D match, TRBD1 (6 bases). The sequenced sample was PBMCs or a T cell subset sorted from them (not recorded which). This clonotype was obtained from an adult woman who had mild COVID-19 (a few samples of this study predate the infection). Cell type and time point are not known. CDR3 protein: CASTQTGSWTEAFF. The DNA of the CDR3 is TGTGCCAGCACCCAGACAGGCAGTTGGACTGAAGCTTTCTTT.